This TCR beta chain stems from a study of shared clonotypes between healthy human individuals (dated by TCRdb to the early 2020s). Study-wide context: Three men and a couple of women, aged 18 to 49 years, made up the cohort. For each donor, CD4 naive and CD4 memory were each given three plates, CD8 naive was given two plates, and CD8 memory was given one plate. The study deeply sequenced blood TCR repertoires of several healthy adults to estimate repertoire size and the extent of clonotype sharing between individuals. To increase sequencing depth and limit assay-specific biases, different laboratories used diverse techniques to prepare libraries and sequence TCR repertoires. Between about 0.9 and 9 billion PBMCs per donor were obtained by leukapheresis. The full study reports these points: Rarefaction of sorted-subset datasets indicated incomplete sequencing despite the large sequencing depth. About 5% of naive CD4, more than 3% of naive CD8, approximately 2.2% of memory CD4, and 0.4% of memory CD8 clonotypes were shared across a handful of donors. Higher generation probabilities were observed for clonotypes shared by all four sorted-subset donors than for non-shared clonotypes. Estimated clonotype richness was generally larger for naive than for memory subsets. Pairwise subsampling indicated that sequencing depth was expected to affect the degree of clonotype sharing among donors. Sampling was restricted to blood, and TCR repertoires in tissue are likely to differ from TCR repertoires in blood. Because the study included only a small number of donors, the genetic and exposure-history diversity represented was limited.

Cut back by 3 bases and 5 bases, the V and J ends lie 11 bases apart. Including the terminal cysteine and phenylalanine, the CDR3 comprises 14 residues. Just CDR3 DNA is preserved here, 42 bases in frame from base 1. In the germline V gene, CDR1 corresponds to ENHRY and CDR2 to SYGVKD. TCR CDR3 regions were amplified from genomic DNA by multiplex PCR using the deep immunoSEQ assay. Extracted genomic DNA from each cell subset was spread evenly across all wells of several immunoSEQ 96-well plates, with each plate serving as a replicate. For sorted subsets, approximately 210 ng of genomic DNA, equivalent to tens of thousands of T cell genomes, went into each replicate PCR. The purified libraries were quantified using a Qubit 3.0 fluorometer, sized with a Bioanalyzer 2100, and then quantified again using the KAPA Library Quantification kit. Each immunoSEQ 96-well plate was sequenced on its own single-read 150-cycle Illumina NextSeq 550 flow cell. On the authors' methods: Because the immunoSEQ output included only junctional sequences and no quality scores, the filtering could not be the same as the filtering used for full-length reads. Sequences were annotated with PyIR, a Python wrapper for IgBLAST v1.9, using IMGT germline references to assign V/J genes and CDR3. Reads with weak V/J assignments (E-value above 1e-6), missing CDR3, stop codons, out-of-frame junctions, or ambiguous translated residues were removed. V3J clonotypes were defined as sequences sharing an identical inferred V gene, J gene, and CDR3 amino acid sequence. The percentage overlap between two repertoires was calculated by dividing the number of shared unique clonotypes by the size of the smaller repertoire. RTK rarefaction, the Chao1 estimator, and Recon v2.1 estimates of unobserved clonotypes were used to assess repertoire richness. Generation probabilities were computed with OLGA for all TCRbeta clonotypes obtained by the gDNA method from several donors. TCRdb mirrors the immuneACCESS table, restricted to in-frame sequences. Some clones are absent from its copies; in checked studies, under half trace to an unresolved V gene, and the reason for the others is unknown. V and J calls and clone size are given by that table; D and trimming were obtained from the DNA. The sample table holds more than 2 million clones, of which 90% to 95% were seen once. More than 0.1% of the sample is in the top ten clones.

A note on this clone: Its antigen is still unknown. Qualities for individual bases were not recorded, and no much larger clone is one base off.

The donors were healthy, HIV-negative adults who had no recently reported acute infections or vaccinations. Only Caucasian adults living in Nashville, Tennessee, USA were represented among the donors. CD4+ T cells were enriched by magnetic negative selection, after which naive cells were positively selected on CD45RA and the negative fraction was taken as the memory subset. Blood was collected by leukapheresis, and PBMCs were isolated by Ficoll-Histopaque density gradient centrifugation and then cryopreserved in liquid nitrogen vapor phase. Analytical flow cytometry was used to check the purity and quantity of every magnetically sorted T cell population. Each sorted fraction had its genomic DNA isolated and then quantified by UV absorbance on a Nanodrop 2000c.

This TCR derives from a man between 18 and 35 years old in good health. The sequencing input was naive CD4+ T cells sorted from blood. This sample's cell subset or site label indicates: CD45RA+ positively selected. The sequence is built from TRBV10-3 and TRBJ1-5; a confident D gene designation cannot be given. The base sequence is TGTGCCATCAGTGAAAGGGTAGAGGATCAGCCCCAGCATTTT. This codes for CAISERVEDQPQHF.